The 25 T cell receptor beta chains below come from one sample, sequenced in a study of beta chain features in type 1 diabetes. As every portion of the isolated RNA was reverse transcribed, the sequencing read expressed TCRB transcripts. The repertoire was sequenced with immunoSEQ multiplex PCR; TCRdb's copy has only in-frame clones and lacks some. The sample holds 250,000 to 300,000 clones, approximately 8% seen once. The specimen was central memory CD4+ T cells from blood. Source of these receptors: a woman under 30 in good health.

The table lists this clone with a few counts. This chain links TRBV12-5 with TRBJ1-1; no clear D. Germline V gives CDR1 LGHNT, CDR2 FRNRAP. The CDR3 extends over 12 amino acids. The V and J ends lost 6 bases and 10 bases respectively, with 15 bases between them. CDR3 in DNA: TGTGCTAGTGGCCCCTTTGGCCGGAGAGCTTTCTTT. This codes for CASGPFGRRAFF.

In this sample, this clone turned up many times. The chain carries TRBV19 and TRBJ1-1; D might be TRBD1 (5 bases). From germline, CDR1 is LNHDA and CDR2 SQIVND (reference sequence). V was shortened by 7 bases and J by 8 bases, with 23 bases between the two germline ends. The CDR3 contains 15 residues. The CDR3 DNA reads TGTGCCAGTACCCAGCGGGCCCAGGGAAGCTGGGAAGCTTTCTTT. Encoded protein: CASTQRAQGSWEAFF.

At least ten counts were recorded for this clone. The chain is built from TRBV23-1 and TRBJ2-2; D may be TRBD1 (5 bases). TRBV23-1 is an open reading frame, and its role is uncertain. V was pared by 1 base and J by 7 bases, with 19 bases between. The CDR3 consists of 17 residues. The CDR3 spells CASSQFADQGQNGELFF. The CDR3 DNA sequence: TGCGCCAGCAGTCAATTCGCTGATCAGGGCCAAAACGGGGAGCTGTTTTTT.

This sequence joins TRBV4-1 and TRBJ2-1; D perhaps matches TRBD1 (5 bases). Per germline, CDR1 MGHRA and CDR2 YSYEKL. The CDR3 has 17 residues. The V end was cut by 1 base, the J end by 0 bases, with 13 bases between. CDR3 in amino acids: CASSQGQGKGSYNEQFF. The CDR3 nucleotides read TGCGCCAGCAGCCAAGGTCAGGGAAAGGGCTCCTACAATGAGCAGTTCTTC.

This clone occurred a few times. This chain joins TRBV7-2 and TRBJ1-5; D is unclear. CDR3 length: 13 residues. V shed 4 bases and J shed 11 bases, with 15 bases lying between them. From germline, CDR1 is SGHTA and CDR2 FQGNSA. CDR3 protein: CASSSDKGLAQHF. The CDR3 DNA is TGTGCCAGCAGCTCGGATAAGGGATTGGCCCAGCATTTT.

J is TRBJ1-2 and V is TRBV25-1, with 7 bases that match TRBD1. The CDR3 contains 12 residues. Trimming cost V 6 bases and J 7 bases; bases outside gene matches: 5. Germline V gives CDR1 MGHDK, CDR2 SYGVNS. CDR3 DNA sequence: TGTGCCAGCAGGGGGACAGCGATTGGCTACACCTTC. Its protein product is CASRGTAIGYTF.

The sample holds a few counts of this clone. The rearrangement joins TRBV7-2 to TRBJ2-3; D is uncertain. The CDR3 is made up of 15 amino acids. Germline V gives CDR1 SGHTA, CDR2 FQGNSA. Trimming cost V 5 bases and J 2 bases, with 14 bases left between them. The DNA of the CDR3 is TGTGCCAGCAGCACCTCCGGGTTTTACACAGATACGCAGTATTTT. Its translation is CASSTSGFYTDTQYF.

As for this clone: Other DNA sequences in the sample encode the same CDR3. This chain uses TRBV7-2 with TRBJ1-1; TRBD1 matches at 7 bases. Germline V CDR1 and CDR2: SGHTA, FQGNSA. The junction had 7 bases not matched to a gene; V was cut back by 5 bases and J by 1 base. The CDR3 length is 15 residues. The CDR3 DNA follows: TGTGCCAGCAGCCCGCGACAGGGAGGGAACACTGAAGCTTTCTTT. It translates to CASSPRQGGNTEAFF. The variable domain in full, with the rest retrieved from reference TRBV7-2 and TRBJ1-1, is GAGVSQSPSNKVTEKGKDVELRCDPISGHTALYWYRQSLGQGLEFLIYFQGNSAPDKSGLPSDRFSAERTGGSVSTLTIQRTQQEDSAVYLCASSPRQGGNTEAFFGQGTRLTVV.

The chain employs TRBV2 and TRBJ2-3, with TRBD2 matching over 9 bases. This CDR3 is 15 amino acids long. Trimming at V came to 3 bases and at J to 1 base, leaving 2 bases not matched to a gene. Germline CDR1 reads SNHLY; CDR2 reads FYNNEI. The CDR3 sequence is CASSDRTSGTDTQYF. The CDR3 nucleotides read TGTGCCAGCAGTGACAGGACTAGCGGCACAGATACGCAGTATTTT.

The CDR3 coding sequence is TGTGCCAGCAGCTTACAGCCAGGGGGCAATGAGCAGTTCTTC. It is translated as CASSLQPGGNEQFF. The V and J genes are TRBV7-8 and TRBJ2-1, with 7 bases lining up with TRBD1. CDR1 and CDR2 (germline): SGHVS, FQNEAQ. The CDR3 extends over 14 amino acids. V lost 2 bases, J lost 6 bases, and 4 bases stayed unmatched. Variable domain in full (rest from reference TRBV7-8 and TRBJ2-1): GAGVSQSPRYKVAKRGQDVALRCDPISGHVSLFWYQQALGQGPEFLTYFQNEAQLDKSGLPSDRFFAERPEGSVSTLKIQRTQQEDSAVYLCASSLQPGGNEQFFGPGTRLTVL.

This clone has more than one count but fewer than ten. The gene calls are TRBV7-2 and TRBJ2-7; TRBD2 agrees at 13 bases. J gave up 7 bases and V 4 bases, and 7 bases lay outside the gene matches. This CDR3 has 15 residues. The germline V gene encodes CDR1 SGHTA and CDR2 FQGNSA. CDR3 DNA: TGTGCCAGCAGCTCTACTAGCGGGAGGGCAGGAGAGCAGTACTTC. It yields the protein CASSSTSGRAGEQYF.

This clone was counted ten times or more. The identical CDR3 is also encoded by other nucleotide sequences in the sample. The J gene is TRBJ1-5, the V gene TRBV7-9; D remains ambiguous. The germline V and J ends were trimmed by 5 bases and 3 bases, with 14 bases remaining between them. The CDR3 runs to 15 residues. Germline V CDR1 and CDR2: SEHNR, FQNEAQ (reference sequence). The CDR3 reads CASSLGPGFNQPQHF. CDR3 nucleotide sequence: TGTGCCAGCAGCCTGGGTCCGGGCTTCAATCAGCCCCAGCATTTT.

The chain carries TRBV5-1 and TRBJ1-1; D might be TRBD1 (6 bases). Per the germline V gene, CDR1 is SGHRS and CDR2 is YFSETQ. The ends were cut back, 6 bases at V and 4 bases at J, with 13 bases in the middle. The CDR3 runs to 13 residues. Written as DNA, the CDR3 is TGCGCCAGCATATCACAGGGTTCCACTGAAGCTTTCTTT. This codes for CASISQGSTEAFF. Full variable domain (missing parts from reference TRBV5-1 and TRBJ1-1): KAGVTQTPRYLIKTRGQQVTLSCSPISGHRSVSWYQQTPGQGLQFLFEYFSETQRNKGNFPGRFSGRQFSNSRSEMNVSTLELGDSALYLCASISQGSTEAFFGQGTRLTVV.

J is TRBJ2-7 and V is TRBV7-9, with D possibly being TRBD1 or TRBD2 (5 bases each). The CDR3 is 12 residues long. Trimming took 3 bases from V and 8 from J, leaving 11 bases between them. Looked up from germline, CDR1 is SEHNR and CDR2 is FQNEAQ (reference sequence). Written as DNA, the CDR3 is TGTGCCAGCAGCTTGCCCCTGGGACAGCAGTACTTC. Its protein product is CASSLPLGQQYF.

V gene TRBV29-1 combines with J gene TRBJ1-2; 7 nucleotides agree with TRBD1. This CDR3 region has 13 residues. V lost 7 bases, J lost 2 bases, and 7 bases stayed unmatched. Germline-derived CDR1 and CDR2 are SQVTM and ANQGSEA. CDR3 amino acids: CSARSGQNYGYTF. CDR3 nucleotides: TGCAGCGCCCGCTCGGGACAGAACTATGGCTACACCTTC.

In its sample, this clone was seen many times. The rearrangement joins TRBV7-8 to TRBJ2-3; D tentatively fits TRBD1 or TRBD2 (6 bases each). The CDR3 extends over 17 amino acids. In germline, CDR1 is SGHVS, CDR2 FQNEAQ. With 4 bases removed from V and 7 bases from J, the gap between germline ends came to 24 bases. The CDR3 loop reads CASSSPLGGPLSNTQYF. In DNA, the CDR3 is TGTGCCAGCAGCTCCCCTCTGGGGGGCCCCCTTTCCAATACGCAGTATTTT.

This clone occurred a few times. The chain carries TRBV7-2 and TRBJ1-1; 9 bases line up with TRBD1. The CDR3 sequence is 13 residues long. V lost 5 bases to trimming and J lost 11 bases; unmatched junction nucleotides: 9. The germline V gene encodes CDR1 SGHTA and CDR2 FQGNSA. As DNA, the CDR3 is TGTGCCAGCAGCGGTGGGGACAGGGCGGTGGCTTTCTTT. Translation gives CASSGGDRAVAFF. Together with reference TRBV7-2 and TRBJ1-1, the CDR3 gives the full variable domain: GAGVSQSPSNKVTEKGKDVELRCDPISGHTALYWYRQSLGQGLEFLIYFQGNSAPDKSGLPSDRFSAERTGGSVSTLTIQRTQQEDSAVYLCASSGGDRAVAFFGQGTRLTVV.

This clone turned up a few times. The chain joins TRBV5-1 to TRBJ2-1; a possible D gene is TRBD2 (5 bases). There are 15 residues in the CDR3. Trimming stripped 3 bases from V and 7 bases from J, with 17 bases between. Per the germline V gene, CDR1 is SGHRS and CDR2 is YFSETQ. The CDR3, as DNA: TGCGCCAGCAGCTCAATCACCCTACTAGGGAATGAGCAGTTCTTC. It specifies CASSSITLLGNEQFF.

This clone was recorded a few times. This chain links TRBV5-4 with TRBJ1-1; weak D call: TRBD1 (5 bases). CDR1 and CDR2 from the germline V gene are SGHNT and YYREEE (reference sequence). Trimming took off 7 bases at V and 0 bases at J, with 10 bases between the two ends. The CDR3 totals 13 residues. The CDR3: CASQTDLNTEAFF. CDR3 in DNA: TGTGCCAGCCAGACAGACCTGAACACTGAAGCTTTCTTT.

The rearrangement joins TRBV6-6 to TRBJ2-1; the D is unclear. V dropped 7 bases and J dropped 0 bases, with 13 bases sitting between them. The CDR3 is 15 residues long. Germline V gene lookup returns CDR1 MNHNY and CDR2 SVGAGI (reference sequence). CDR3 in amino acids: CASIPAPASYNEQFF. CDR3 coding DNA: TGTGCCAGCATCCCGGCGCCGGCCTCCTACAATGAGCAGTTCTTC.

This clone was detected only a few times. In DNA, the CDR3 is TGCGCCAGCAGCTTGGATGCGGGGGGCAAAAACATTCAGTACTTC. Protein sequence: CASSLDAGGKNIQYF. The V call is TRBV5-1, the J call TRBJ2-4; 8 bases line up with TRBD2. Germline assignment: CDR1 SGHRS and CDR2 YFSETQ. The trim removed 0 bases at V and 3 bases at J, leaving 2 bases unmatched. This CDR3 is 15 amino acids long.

This clone was seen a few times. The rearrangement joins TRBV7-8 to TRBJ1-2; D uncertain. Germline V gene data show CDR1 as SGHVS and CDR2 as FQNEAQ. This CDR3 is 12 amino acids long. V dropped 3 bases and J dropped 5 bases, with 7 bases sitting between them. The CDR3 nucleotides are TGTGCCAGCAGCTTTGGCACATATGGCTACACCTTC. Translating it yields CASSFGTYGYTF.

This clone came up a few times. CDR3 sequence (DNA): TGTGCCAGCAGCTCTGGATCTTCGGGGGCCAACGTCCTGACTTTC. Translating it yields CASSSGSSGANVLTF. V usage is TRBV5-4 and J usage is TRBJ2-6; D is uncertain. V was cut by 3 bases and J by 4 bases, with 11 bases left in between. In germline, CDR1 is SGHNT, CDR2 YYREEE (reference sequence). The length of the CDR3 is 15 residues.

This clone was detected many times. The chain couples TRBV2 to TRBJ1-6; D unclear. The length of the CDR3 is 13 residues. Germline CDR1 SNHLY, CDR2 FYNNEI. The ends were cut back, 6 bases at V and 9 bases at J, with 12 bases in the middle. The CDR3 region has the DNA TGTGCCAGCAGATCCCAACTCCGTTCACCCCTCCACTTT. It yields the protein CASRSQLRSPLHF. The whole variable domain, filled in from reference TRBV2 and TRBJ1-6, reads EPEVTQTPSHQVTQMGQEVILRCVPISNHLYFYWYRQILGQKVEFLVSFYNNEISEKSEIFDDQFSVERPDGSNFTLKIRSTKLEDSAMYFCASRSQLRSPLHFGNGTRLTVT.

V usage is TRBV28 and J usage is TRBJ1-2, with TRBD1 matching 10 bases. The J segment lost 5 bases and the V segment lost 5 bases, leaving 5 bases of the junction unmatched. CDR3 length: 14 residues. Germline CDR1 is MDHEN and CDR2 is SYDVKM. Written as DNA, the CDR3 is TGTGCCAGCAGTCTGTGGGGACAGGGGTATGGCTACACCTTC. Residues: CASSLWGQGYGYTF.